One sample yielded the 14 T cell receptor beta chains listed below, sequenced in a study of Ad26.COV2.S vaccination and SARS-CoV-2 variants. Treatment denoted: about 20 received Ad26.COV2.S at low or high dose, single or two shots; 5 received placebo; per-sample allocation not given. The study sampled participants on day 63 after the first vaccine or placebo injection. Clones were sequenced by immunoSEQ multiplex PCR, and TCRdb holds only the in-frame ones, with some missing. Here the sample spans 410,000 or so clones, over 80% being singletons. Sequences were derived from peripheral blood, sampled in a trial of Ad26.COV2.S vaccine versus placebo. The receptors were sampled from a person between 18 and 65 years old who received the Ad26.COV2.S COVID-19 vaccine or a placebo.

The V and J genes are TRBV7-2 and TRBJ2-7; D gene uncertain. The CDR3 covers 13 residues. Trimming removed 1 base at V and 4 bases at J, with 8 bases between. Germline assignment: CDR1 SGHTA and CDR2 FQGNSA. CDR3 in amino acids: CASSLGPQYEQYF. The CDR3 DNA is TGTGCCAGCAGCTTAGGGCCACAGTACGAGCAGTACTTC.

Notes on this clone: The sample holds other DNA sequences that translate to the same CDR3. The chain combines TRBV20-1 with TRBJ2-7; D remains ambiguous. CDR1 DFQATT and CDR2 SNEGSKA come from the germline V gene (reference sequence). CDR3 length equals 11 residues. Trimming removed 6 bases from V and 0 bases from J, with 6 bases in between. DNA of the CDR3: TGCAGTGCCAGATCCTCCTACGAGCAGTACTTC. Amino acid sequence: CSARSSYEQYF.

The chain combines TRBV6-4 with TRBJ2-3; tentatively, D is TRBD2 (5 bases). This CDR3 comprises 14 residues. Germline V gene lookup returns CDR1 MRHNA and CDR2 SNTAGT. V lost 5 bases and J lost 0, with 9 bases in between. The CDR3 nucleotides are TGTGCCAGCAGTCGGCGGGCTAGCACAGATACGCAGTATTTT. This gives the protein CASSRRASTDTQYF.

The rearrangement joins TRBV7-2 to TRBJ2-1; D may be TRBD1 or TRBD2 (6 bases each). Germline assignment: CDR1 SGHTA and CDR2 FQGNSA. Between the trimmed V and J ends, which lost 5 bases and 8 bases, there was a span of 25 bases. The CDR3 has 17 amino acids. The CDR3 here is CASSPDRGPKLRYEQFF. CDR3 coding DNA: TGTGCCAGCAGCCCGGACCGGGGGCCTAAACTAAGATATGAGCAGTTCTTC.

The CDR3: CASSQEGGKTEAFF. CDR3 in DNA: TGCGCCAGCAGCCAAGAGGGTGGGAAGACTGAAGCTTTCTTT. This chain links TRBV4-3 with TRBJ1-1; D uncertain. Germline CDR1 LGHNA, CDR2 YSLEER. The CDR3 is 14 amino acids. The V end was cut by 0 bases, the J end by 5 bases, with 10 bases between.

V and J are TRBV7-2 and TRBJ2-7; 8 nucleotides align to TRBD2. V shed 4 bases and J 3 bases; nucleotides not matched to a gene: 5. The germline V gene has CDR1 SGHTA and CDR2 FQGNSA. The CDR3 runs to 14 residues. The CDR3 loop is CASSSGLGVYEQYF. The CDR3 DNA reads as TGTGCCAGCAGCTCGGGACTAGGGGTCTACGAGCAGTACTTC. Using reference TRBV7-2 and TRBJ2-7 for the parts outside the CDR3, the full variable domain is GAGVSQSPSNKVTEKGKDVELRCDPISGHTALYWYRQSLGQGLEFLIYFQGNSAPDKSGLPSDRFSAERTGGSVSTLTIQRTQQEDSAVYLCASSSGLGVYEQYFGPGTRLTVT.

This clone appeared a single time. The chain combines TRBV7-9 with TRBJ2-5; TRBD2 agrees at 8 bases. Per the germline V gene, CDR1 is SEHNR and CDR2 is FQNEAQ (reference sequence). Unmatched junction bases numbered 5, after V lost 4 bases and J lost 1 base. This CDR3 is built from 15 residues. The CDR3 coding sequence is TGTGCCAGCAGCTCCGCGGGGGGCCGCCAAGAGACCCAGTACTTC. Encoded protein: CASSSAGGRQETQYF.

V usage is TRBV10-3 and J usage is TRBJ2-3, with 13 bases identical to TRBD2. V gave up 2 bases and J gave up 2 bases; unmatched junction bases: 1. Looked up from germline, CDR1 is ENHRY and CDR2 is SYGVKD. The CDR3 length is 16 residues. The CDR3 here is CAISEGTSGTTDTQYF. DNA for the CDR3: TGTGCCATCAGTGAGGGGACTAGCGGGACCACAGATACGCAGTATTTT.

The rearrangement links TRBV19 to TRBJ2-2; no definite D call. Germline CDR1 reads LNHDA; CDR2 reads SQIVND (reference sequence). The CDR3 has 14 residues. Trimming stripped 2 bases from V and 4 bases from J, with 8 bases between. CDR3 sequence (DNA): TGTGCCAGTAGTATAATCCCTACCACCGGGGAGCTGTTTTTT. It yields the protein CASSIIPTTGELFF.

This clone was detected only once. The rearrangement joins TRBV11-3 to TRBJ1-1; D not certain. The CDR3 runs to 13 residues. CDR1 SGHNT and CDR2 YENEEA come from the germline V gene. With 3 bases removed from V and 1 base from J, the gap between germline ends came to 6 bases. CDR3 nucleotides: TGTGCCAGCAGCTTTCGAACGAACACTGAAGCTTTCTTT. This encodes CASSFRTNTEAFF.

On this clone itself: This same CDR3 is encoded by further DNA sequences in the sample. The V and J genes are TRBV9 and TRBJ2-3; D assignment may be TRBD1 or TRBD2 (5 bases each). The CDR3 totals 12 residues. Trimming pared 0 bases from V and 6 bases from J, leaving 5 bases between. CDR1 is SGDLS, CDR2 YYNGEE, per germline. Here the CDR3 DNA reads TGTGCCAGCAGCGTAGGGGGGGATACGCAGTATTTT. Translating gives CASSVGGDTQYF. Using reference TRBV9 and TRBJ2-3 for the parts outside the CDR3, the full variable domain is DSGVTQTPKHLITATGQRVTLRCSPRSGDLSVYWYQQSLDQGLQFLIQYYNGEERAKGNILERFSAQQFPDLHSELNLSSLELGDSALYFCASSVGGDTQYFGPGTRLTVL.

V gene TRBV28 combines with J gene TRBJ2-5, with D possibly TRBD1 on 6 matching bases. V gave up 2 bases and J gave up 5 bases, with 15 bases separating them. Germline V lookup: CDR1 MDHEN, CDR2 SYDVKM. This CDR3 region has 15 residues. Here the CDR3 reads CASSLIDRQVETQYF. The CDR3 nucleotides are TGTGCCAGCAGTTTAATCGACAGGCAGGTTGAGACCCAGTACTTC.

This chain uses TRBV19 with TRBJ1-2; 9 bases fit TRBD1. The CDR3 sequence is 15 residues long. Germline trimming cut 9 bases from V and 3 bases from J; bases unmatched to any gene: 11. Germline-derived CDR1 and CDR2 are LNHDA and SQIVND (reference sequence). CDR3 in DNA: TGTGCCAGCAGGACAGGGGCAAGAGATTACTATGGCTACACCTTC. This gives the protein CASRTGARDYYGYTF.

This chain links TRBV6-5 with TRBJ2-1; 7 bases match TRBD2. V dropped 2 bases and J dropped 10; count of bases not matched to a gene: 5. The CDR3 consists of 13 residues. The germline CDR1 and CDR2 sequences are MNHEY and SVGAGI. Here the CDR3 DNA reads TGTGCCAGCAGTTACGTCGGGGGAGGGGAGCAGTTCTTC. Amino acid sequence: CASSYVGGGEQFF.